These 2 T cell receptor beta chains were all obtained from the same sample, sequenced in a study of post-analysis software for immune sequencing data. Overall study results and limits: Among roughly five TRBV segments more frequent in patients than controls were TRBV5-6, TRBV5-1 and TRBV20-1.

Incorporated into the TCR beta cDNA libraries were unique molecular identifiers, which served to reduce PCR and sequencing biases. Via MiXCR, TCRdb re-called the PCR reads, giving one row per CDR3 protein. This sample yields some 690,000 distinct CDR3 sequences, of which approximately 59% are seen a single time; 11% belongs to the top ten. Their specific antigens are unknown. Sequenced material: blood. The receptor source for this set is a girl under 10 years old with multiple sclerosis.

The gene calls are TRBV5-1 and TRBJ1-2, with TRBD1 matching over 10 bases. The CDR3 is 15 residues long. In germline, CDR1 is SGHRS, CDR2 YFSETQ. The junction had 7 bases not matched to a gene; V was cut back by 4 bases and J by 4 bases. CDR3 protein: CASSTPGQGSYGYTF. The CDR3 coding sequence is TGCGCCAGCAGCACTCCGGGACAGGGGAGCTATGGCTACACCTTC.

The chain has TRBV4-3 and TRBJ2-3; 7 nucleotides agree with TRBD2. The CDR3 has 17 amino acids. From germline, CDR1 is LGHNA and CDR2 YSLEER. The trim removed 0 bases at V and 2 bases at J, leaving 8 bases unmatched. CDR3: CASSQDPPGGITDTQYF. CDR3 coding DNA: TGCGCCAGCAGCCAAGACCCCCCCGGGGGGATCACAGATACGCAGTATTTT.